Each of the 13 T cell receptor beta chains below was sequenced from the same sample in a study of CD8 T cells in ankylosing spondylitis. TCRdb analysed the 5' RACE reads with MiXCR anew, one entry per CDR3 protein. This sample carries under 300,000 distinct CDR3 sequences, approximately 11% of them seen once, and the ten largest clones take 5.5% to 8%. The sequenced sample was blood, either unsorted or a sorted T cell fraction (not recorded which). The receptors here all came from a male donor with ankylosing spondylitis or in good health (not recorded which).

This clonotype has a handful of counts. The chain employs TRBV14 and TRBJ2-3; TRBD2 is a possible D gene (6 bases). The CDR3 totals 17 residues. Per the germline V gene, CDR1 is SGHDN and CDR2 is FVKESK. The V end was cut by 0 bases, the J end by 0 bases, with 13 bases between. CDR3 sequence: CASSQEYTGASTDTQYF. In DNA form, the CDR3 reads TGTGCCAGCAGCCAAGAATACACGGGAGCTAGCACAGATACGCAGTATTTT.

The rearrangement links TRBV7-9 to TRBJ1-5; D possibly corresponds to TRBD1 (5 bases). Trimming left V 3 bases short and J 5 bases short, with 14 bases between. Germline CDR1 and CDR2: SEHNR and FQNEAQ (reference sequence). CDR3 length equals 15 residues. The CDR3 DNA reads as TGTGCCAGCAGCTTGGGATGGGGCAGCCATCAGCCCCAGCATTTT. Translation gives CASSLGWGSHQPQHF.

In its sample, this clonotype was seen a few times. This chain links TRBV11-2 with TRBJ2-2; D may correspond to TRBD1 or TRBD2 (5 bases each). The germline V and J ends were trimmed by 5 bases and 6 bases, with 13 bases remaining between them. The CDR3 runs to 14 residues. Germline loops: CDR1 SGHAT, CDR2 FQNNGV. The DNA for the CDR3 is TGTGCCAGCAGCCCAGGGAGACGGCCCGGGGAGCTGTTTTTT. As protein: CASSPGRRPGELFF.

V and J are TRBV6-5 and TRBJ2-3, with no clear D. The CDR3 has 14 residues. Germline V CDR1 and CDR2: MNHEY, SVGAGI. V was cut by 8 bases and J by 0 bases, with 12 bases left in between. The CDR3 protein is CASSLSLSTDTQYF. The CDR3 DNA sequence: TGTGCCAGCTCCCTCTCGCTTAGCACAGATACGCAGTATTTT.

V and J are TRBV15 and TRBJ2-1, with D possibly being TRBD1 (6 bases). Trimming shortened V by 3 bases and J by 6 bases, and 18 bases separated the two germline ends. The CDR3 extends over 16 amino acids. Germline V gives CDR1 LNHNV, CDR2 YYDKDF (reference sequence). This CDR3 is CATSSRPGAAFNEQFF. The CDR3 coding sequence is TGTGCCACCAGCAGTCGTCCAGGGGCCGCTTTCAATGAGCAGTTCTTC.

This clonotype was seen at least ten times. This rearrangement joins TRBV29-1 to TRBJ1-2; 9 bases map to TRBD1. With V trimmed by 7 bases and J by 4 bases, 4 bases remained unmatched. The germline CDR1 and CDR2 sequences are SQVTM and ANQGSEA. CDR3 size: 12 residues. For the CDR3, the DNA is TGCAGCGCTACAGGGGGCGGCTATGGCTACACCTTC. Its protein product is CSATGGGYGYTF.

This clonotype showed up many times. The chain uses TRBV29-1 and TRBJ2-5; 8 bases align to TRBD2. Germline-derived CDR1 and CDR2 are SQVTM and ANQGSEA. This CDR3 spans 13 amino acids. The trim removed 7 bases at V and 1 base at J, leaving 5 bases unmatched. The CDR3 region is CSALAGSQETQYF. In DNA form, the CDR3 reads TGCAGCGCCTTAGCGGGGTCCCAAGAGACCCAGTACTTC.

This clonotype was picked up many times. CDR3 sequence: CASSLGHPTGELFF. In DNA, the CDR3 is TGCGCCAGCAGCCTTGGACACCCCACCGGGGAGCTGTTTTTT. The J gene is TRBJ2-2, the V gene TRBV5-1; D might be TRBD1 (5 bases). The CDR3 spans 14 residues. Trimming cost V 4 bases and J 4 bases, with 11 bases left between them. Germline V gene sequence: CDR1 SGHRS, CDR2 YFSETQ.

This clonotype was counted many times. The rearrangement links TRBV24-1 to TRBJ1-2; 7 bases are a match to TRBD1. Germline V lookup: CDR1 KGHDR, CDR2 SFDVKD. V shed 9 bases and J 6 bases; nucleotides not matched to a gene: 3. This CDR3 has 11 residues. Here the CDR3 DNA reads TGTGCCACCGATACAGGGGATGGCTACACCTTC. Residues: CATDTGDGYTF.

This clonotype was detected ten times or more. The chain combines TRBV10-3 with TRBJ1-5; possible D gene TRBD1, 5 bases. The germline V gene has CDR1 ENHRY and CDR2 SYGVKD. This CDR3 is 15 amino acids long. With 10 bases removed from V and 6 bases from J, the gap between germline ends came to 22 bases. CDR3 sequence (DNA): TGTGCCAGTAAGGGCGCCAGGGAAGTCAGTCAGCCCCAGCATTTT. Its translation: CASKGAREVSQPQHF.

This clonotype was seen many times. The rearrangement uses TRBV7-6 and TRBJ2-7, with 8 nucleotides matching TRBD2. This CDR3 comprises 11 residues. After removal of 5 bases from V and 7 bases from J, the junction contained 1 base not matched to a gene. Germline CDR1 is SGHVS and CDR2 is FNYEAQ. In DNA, the CDR3 is TGTGCCAGCAGCACGGGGGGGGAGCAGTACTTC. Amino acid sequence: CASSTGGEQYF.

This clonotype was counted between two and nine times. The rearrangement links TRBV5-1 to TRBJ2-5, with 9 bases aligning to TRBD2. Germline V gene lookup returns CDR1 SGHRS and CDR2 YFSETQ. V shed 0 bases and J 2 bases; nucleotides not matched to a gene: 2. The CDR3 runs to 15 residues. CDR3 sequence: CASSLELAGQETQYF. For the CDR3, the DNA is TGCGCCAGCAGCTTGGAACTAGCGGGTCAAGAGACCCAGTACTTC.

In this sample, this clonotype turned up many times. The gene calls are TRBV5-1 and TRBJ2-7; 10 bases fit TRBD2. The V gene's germline CDR1 is SGHRS and CDR2 YFSETQ. The CDR3 is made up of 15 amino acids. With V trimmed by 2 bases and J by 1 base, 3 bases remained unmatched. The CDR3 loop is CASSFGLAASYEQYF. The CDR3 DNA reads TGCGCCAGCAGCTTCGGACTAGCGGCATCCTACGAGCAGTACTTC.